The present T cell receptor beta chain was sequenced within a study of control samples from healthy donors and cancer patients. Sequenced by immunoSEQ multiplex PCR; TCRdb stores in-frame clones only, minus some. The sample lists roughly 95,000 clones, 91% seen once, with about 0.92% in the top ten. The receptor was isolated from a woman in her 30s in good health. The specimen sequenced was blood.

CDR3 in DNA: TGCGCCAGCAGCTTGAGGACTAGCGGGAGGGCTAGCACAGATACGCAGTATTTT. This codes for CASSLRTSGRASTDTQYF. The genes are TRBV5-1 and TRBJ2-3, with 15 bases matching TRBD2. Looked up from germline, CDR1 is SGHRS and CDR2 is YFSETQ. The CDR3 consists of 18 residues. After removal of 1 base from V and 0 bases from J, the junction contained 3 bases not matched to a gene.